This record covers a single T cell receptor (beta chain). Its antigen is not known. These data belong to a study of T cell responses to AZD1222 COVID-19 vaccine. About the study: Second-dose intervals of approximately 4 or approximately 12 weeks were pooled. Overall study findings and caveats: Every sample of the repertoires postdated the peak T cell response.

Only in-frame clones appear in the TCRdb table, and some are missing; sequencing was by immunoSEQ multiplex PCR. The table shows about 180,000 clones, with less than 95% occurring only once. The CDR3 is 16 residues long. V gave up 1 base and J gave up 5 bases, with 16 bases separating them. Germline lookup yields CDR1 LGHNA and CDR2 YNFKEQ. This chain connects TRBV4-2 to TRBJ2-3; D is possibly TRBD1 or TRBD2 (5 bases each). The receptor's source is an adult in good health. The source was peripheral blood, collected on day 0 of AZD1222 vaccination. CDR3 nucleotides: TGTGCCAGCAGCCAAGTCCGGTCAGGGAGCCAAGATACGCAGTATTTT. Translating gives CASSQVRSGSQDTQYF.